Below, 28 T cell receptor beta chains from the same sample are listed, as sequenced in a study of OX40 agonist ivuxolimab in advanced cancers. Clones were sequenced by immunoSEQ multiplex PCR, and TCRdb holds only the in-frame ones, with some missing. Here the sample spans some 68,000 clones, around nine tenths being singletons. The source material was CD4+ or CD8+ T cells sorted from blood, sampled in a trial of the OX40 agonist ivuxolimab. The receptors come from an adult with an advanced solid tumor such as melanoma, head and neck, liver or kidney cancer.

This chain uses TRBV5-1 with TRBJ2-7; 12 nucleotides line up with TRBD1. The CDR3 is 14 residues long. Germline lookup yields CDR1 SGHRS and CDR2 YFSETQ. Trimming at V came to 5 bases and at J to 7 bases, leaving 7 bases not matched to a gene. The CDR3 protein is CASSRDRGRGEQYF. As DNA, the CDR3 is TGCGCCAGCAGTCGGGACAGGGGGCGCGGGGAGCAGTACTTC.

The chain employs TRBV5-1 and TRBJ2-3, with 14 bases aligning to TRBD2. The ends lost 3 bases at V and 6 bases at J; junction bases unmatched: 6. The CDR3 extends over 16 amino acids. CDR1 SGHRS and CDR2 YFSETQ come from the germline V gene. CDR3 in DNA: TGCGCCAGCAGCTCGCTGACTAGCGGGGGGGCGGATACGCAGTATTTT. It is translated as CASSSLTSGGADTQYF.

The CDR3 protein is CATSPRLAGGGETQYF. Written as DNA, the CDR3 is TGTGCCACCAGCCCCAGACTAGCGGGAGGTGGAGAGACCCAGTACTTC. The V gene is TRBV15, the J gene TRBJ2-5, with 13 bases identical to TRBD2. CDR3 size: 16 residues. The germline V gene has CDR1 LNHNV and CDR2 YYDKDF (reference sequence). V lost 5 bases to trimming and J lost 4 bases; unmatched junction nucleotides: 7.

The gene calls are TRBV7-9 and TRBJ2-5, with D perhaps matching TRBD2 (5 bases). The CDR3 has 12 amino acids. Trimming took off 4 bases at V and 10 bases at J, with 13 bases between the two ends. In germline, CDR1 is SEHNR, CDR2 FQNEAQ (reference sequence). CDR3 DNA: TGTGCCAGCAGCTCCAGTCGGGGAAGCCAGTACTTC. Protein: CASSSSRGSQYF.

This chain joins TRBV5-1 and TRBJ2-2; D ambiguous. V was shortened by 3 bases and J by 6 bases, with 9 bases between the two germline ends. This CDR3 region has 13 residues. The germline gives CDR1 SGHRS, CDR2 YFSETQ. The CDR3: CASSSGIAGELFF. The CDR3 DNA reads TGCGCCAGCAGCTCCGGCATCGCCGGGGAGCTGTTTTTT.

The genes are TRBV10-3 and TRBJ2-1, with 10 bases matching TRBD2. CDR3 size: 15 residues. CDR1 is ENHRY, CDR2 SYGVKD, per germline. V gave up 6 bases and J gave up 5 bases; unmatched junction bases: 7. CDR3 protein: CAIRFLAGEHNEQFF. The CDR3 DNA follows: TGTGCCATCAGATTCCTAGCGGGGGAGCACAATGAGCAGTTCTTC.

The J gene is TRBJ2-7, the V gene TRBV4-1; no definite D call. CDR3 length equals 15 residues. Deletions cut 0 bases from V and 6 bases from J, with 15 bases between. Germline CDR1 is MGHRA and CDR2 is YSYEKL. CDR3 sequence reads: CASSQERPGFGEQYF. The CDR3 DNA is TGCGCCAGCAGCCAAGAGAGGCCGGGCTTTGGCGAGCAGTACTTC.

The table lists this clone with a few counts. The chain carries TRBV5-1 and TRBJ2-1; 9 bases are shared with TRBD2. The CDR3 runs 15 residues. Germline CDR1 reads SGHRS; CDR2 reads YFSETQ. With V trimmed by 3 bases and J by 10 bases, 11 bases remained unmatched. Here the CDR3 DNA reads TGCGCCAGCAGCTCGGACGGCGGGAGGGCGGGGGAGCAGTTCTTC. It is translated as CASSSDGGRAGEQFF.

This chain uses TRBV29-1 with TRBJ2-3, with TRBD2 matching over 7 bases. The length of the CDR3 is 14 residues. The germline CDR1 and CDR2 sequences are SQVTM and ANQGSEA. J gave up 4 bases and V 4 bases, and 8 bases lay outside the gene matches. CDR3 region: CSVVRGRGADTQYF. Written as DNA, the CDR3 is TGCAGCGTTGTTCGAGGGAGGGGCGCAGATACGCAGTATTTT.

J is TRBJ1-1 and V is TRBV14; D may be TRBD1 (6 bases). The ends were cut back, 4 bases at V and 0 bases at J, with 21 bases in the middle. CDR3 length equals 18 residues. CDR1 and CDR2 from the germline V gene are SGHDN and FVKESK. The DNA for the CDR3 is TGTGCCAGCAGCCCCCTCGCCAGGGGCCACTCCTTGAACACTGAAGCTTTCTTT. Translation: CASSPLARGHSLNTEAFF.

This clone was seen a handful of times. The chain links TRBV6-1 to TRBJ2-3, with D tentatively TRBD1 (5 bases). The germline V gene has CDR1 MNHNS and CDR2 SASEGT. This CDR3 has 13 residues. Trimming removed 7 bases at V and 2 bases at J, with 10 bases between. The CDR3 protein is CASKQGTTDTQYF. The CDR3 nucleotides are TGTGCCAGCAAGCAGGGTACCACAGATACGCAGTATTTT.

This CDR3 is CATSRPAGGGTQYF. The CDR3 region has the DNA TGTGCCACCAGCAGACCAGCGGGAGGGGGGACCCAGTACTTC. The chain links TRBV15 to TRBJ2-5, with 10 bases identical to TRBD2. CDR1 LNHNV and CDR2 YYDKDF come from the germline V gene (reference sequence). This CDR3 spans 14 amino acids. The junction had 4 bases not matched to a gene; V was cut back by 2 bases and J by 7 bases.

The gene calls are TRBV4-1 and TRBJ2-5; no clear D. The DNA end favors TRBJ2-7, so the J call may be wrong. The CDR3 has 16 residues. Germline-derived CDR1 and CDR2 are MGHRA and YSYEKL. CDR3 DNA sequence: TGCGCCAGCAGCCAAGGCCGACTTCCTAGCTCCTACGAGCAGTACTTC. Translating gives CASSQGRLPSSYEQYF.

This rearrangement joins TRBV7-8 to TRBJ1-2, with a possible D match to TRBD1 (5 bases). With 4 bases removed from V and 2 bases from J, the gap between germline ends came to 8 bases. Germline V gene sequence: CDR1 SGHVS, CDR2 FQNEAQ. CDR3 length equals 13 residues. CDR3: CASSSDSNYGYTF. CDR3 coding DNA: TGTGCCAGCAGCTCCGACAGCAACTATGGCTACACCTTC.

The chain uses TRBV6-1 and TRBJ1-4; D gene uncertain. The V end was cut by 4 bases, the J end by 0 bases, with 9 bases between. Germline CDR1 MNHNS, CDR2 SASEGT. The CDR3 loop spans 15 amino acids. Here the CDR3 DNA reads TGTGCCAGCAGTGTTAAACGGGCAACTAATGAAAAACTGTTTTTT. Translating it yields CASSVKRATNEKLFF.

The CDR3 reads CASSLGPGRPEAFF. The CDR3 region has the DNA TGTGCCAGCAGCTTGGGTCCCGGCCGTCCTGAAGCTTTCTTT. This rearrangement joins TRBV5-5 to TRBJ1-1; no reliable D call. CDR3 size: 14 residues. V lost 0 bases, J lost 6 bases, and 12 bases lay in between. Germline assignment: CDR1 SGHKS and CDR2 YYEKEE (reference sequence).

V usage is TRBV6-5 and J usage is TRBJ2-7, with 7 bases lining up with TRBD2. CDR3 size: 14 residues. The J segment lost 2 bases and the V segment lost 7 bases, leaving 8 bases of the junction unmatched. CDR1 and CDR2 (germline): MNHEY, SVGAGI. This CDR3 reads CASMRAGVAYEQYF. In DNA, the CDR3 is TGTGCCAGCATGAGGGCGGGGGTAGCCTACGAGCAGTACTTC.

The V gene is TRBV10-3, the J gene TRBJ2-6; D not resolved. This CDR3 spans 15 amino acids. The germline gives CDR1 ENHRY, CDR2 SYGVKD. Trimming pared 0 bases from V and 1 base from J, leaving 4 bases between. CDR3 residues: CAISESKSGANVLTF. The CDR3 DNA is TGTGCCATCAGTGAGTCGAAATCTGGGGCCAACGTCCTGACTTTC.

The chain links TRBV18 to TRBJ1-4; the D is unclear. CDR1 is KGHSH, CDR2 LQKENI, per germline. V was shortened by 3 bases and J by 8 bases, with 13 bases between the two germline ends. The CDR3 spans 14 residues. CDR3 region: CASSPLDGREKLFF. CDR3 nucleotides: TGTGCCAGCTCACCTTTGGACGGTCGGGAAAAACTGTTTTTT.

The chain couples TRBV10-3 to TRBJ1-4, with 7 positions matching TRBD1. Per germline, CDR1 ENHRY and CDR2 SYGVKD. V lost 0 bases to trimming and J lost 7 bases; unmatched junction nucleotides: 5. The length of the CDR3 is 15 residues. CDR3 in DNA: TGTGCCATCAGTGAGTCTCAGGGGGTTTCTGAAAAACTGTTTTTT. Encoded protein: CAISESQGVSEKLFF.

This clone is medium-sized (0.01 to 0.1%). V gene TRBV7-9 combines with J gene TRBJ2-7, with 11 bases that match TRBD1. With V trimmed by 3 bases and J by 3 bases, 1 base remained unmatched. Germline values: CDR1 SEHNR, CDR2 FQNEAQ (reference sequence). The CDR3 is made up of 14 amino acids. This CDR3 reads CASSLGQGVYEQYF. CDR3 DNA sequence: TGTGCCAGCAGCTTGGGACAGGGGGTCTACGAGCAGTACTTC.

This clone has a handful of counts. This rearrangement joins TRBV6-5 to TRBJ2-3; 8 nucleotides line up with TRBD2. The CDR3 totals 15 residues. With V trimmed by 4 bases and J by 2 bases, 5 bases remained unmatched. Looked up from germline, CDR1 is MNHEY and CDR2 is SVGAGI. The CDR3 region has the DNA TGTGCCAGCAGTTCCTTCGGGGGGGCCACAGATACGCAGTATTTT. Translating it yields CASSSFGGATDTQYF.

The chain carries TRBV18 and TRBJ1-4; the match to TRBD1 covers 7 bases. The V and J ends lost 2 bases and 8 bases, in that order; junction bases with no gene match: 5. Germline V CDR1 and CDR2: KGHSH, LQKENI. The CDR3 is 14 residues long. The CDR3 bases are TGTGCCAGCTCACCAACAGGGGTAGGAGAAAAACTGTTTTTT. This sequence encodes CASSPTGVGEKLFF. Together with reference TRBV18 and TRBJ1-4, the CDR3 gives the full variable domain: NAGVMQNPRHLVRRRGQEARLRCSPMKGHSHVYWYRQLPEEGLKFMVYLQKENIIDESGMPKERFSAEFPKEGPSILRIQQVVRGDSAAYFCASSPTGVGEKLFFGSGTQLSVL.

V usage is TRBV5-1 and J usage is TRBJ1-3, with no clear D. The CDR3 totals 15 residues. From germline, CDR1 is SGHRS and CDR2 YFSETQ. The germline V and J ends were trimmed by 6 bases and 2 bases, with 15 bases remaining between them. The DNA for the CDR3 is TGCGCCAGCACAATTGACATGCCAGCTGGAAACACCATATATTTT. This sequence encodes CASTIDMPAGNTIYF.

The V and J genes are TRBV20-1 and TRBJ2-5; D perhaps matches TRBD2 (6 bases). There are 11 residues in the CDR3. Germline V lookup: CDR1 DFQATT, CDR2 SNEGSKA (reference sequence). Trimming pared 4 bases from V and 10 bases from J, leaving 13 bases between. DNA for the CDR3: TGCAGTGCTAACGGGGACGGGGGCCAGTACTTC. The encoded protein is CSANGDGGQYF.

The table lists this clone with a count of one. CDR3 region: CSAGQGFGYTF. CDR3 bases: TGCAGTGCTGGTCAGGGGTTCGGCTACACCTTC. This rearrangement joins TRBV20-1 to TRBJ1-2; possible D gene TRBD1, 6 bases. Germline lookup yields CDR1 DFQATT and CDR2 SNEGSKA (reference sequence). The ends were cut back, 5 bases at V and 8 bases at J, with 12 bases in the middle. The CDR3 runs 11 residues.

A single count supports this clone. The sample holds other DNA sequences that translate to the same CDR3. The rearrangement links TRBV7-2 to TRBJ2-7, with a tentative D call TRBD2 (6 bases). Trimming stripped 9 bases from V and 4 bases from J, with 22 bases between. The CDR3 consists of 15 residues. The germline V gene has CDR1 SGHTA and CDR2 FQGNSA. This CDR3 reads CASSGGTPKGYEQYF. The DNA of the CDR3 is TGTGCCAGTAGCGGCGGGACTCCGAAGGGGTACGAGCAGTACTTC.

The chain joins TRBV5-1 to TRBJ2-3; 7 nucleotides line up with TRBD1. Germline V lookup: CDR1 SGHRS, CDR2 YFSETQ. The CDR3 totals 14 residues. V trimming: 3 bases; J trimming: 2 bases; junction bases outside the gene matches: 3. CDR3 sequence reads: CASSSGTVTDTQYF. Written as DNA, the CDR3 is TGCGCCAGCAGCTCCGGGACAGTCACAGATACGCAGTATTTT.